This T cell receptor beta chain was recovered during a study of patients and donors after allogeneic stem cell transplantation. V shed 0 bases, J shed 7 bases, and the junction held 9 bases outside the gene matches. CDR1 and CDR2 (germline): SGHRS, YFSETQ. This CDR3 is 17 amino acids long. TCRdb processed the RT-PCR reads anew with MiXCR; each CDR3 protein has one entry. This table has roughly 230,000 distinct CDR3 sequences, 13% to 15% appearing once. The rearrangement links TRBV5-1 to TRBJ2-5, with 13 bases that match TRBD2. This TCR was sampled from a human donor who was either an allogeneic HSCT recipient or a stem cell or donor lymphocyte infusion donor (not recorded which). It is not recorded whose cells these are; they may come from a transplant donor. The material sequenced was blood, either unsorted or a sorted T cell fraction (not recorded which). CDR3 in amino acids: CASSLELAGGPLATQYF. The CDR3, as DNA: TGCGCCAGCAGCTTGGAACTAGCGGGAGGGCCTTTGGCGACCCAGTACTTC. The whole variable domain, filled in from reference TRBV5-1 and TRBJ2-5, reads KAGVTQTPRYLIKTRGQQVTLSCSPISGHRSVSWYQQTPGQGLQFLFEYFSETQRNKGNFPGRFSGRQFSNSRSEMNVSTLELGDSALYLCASSLELAGGPLATQYFGPGTRLLVL.